Listed below are T cell receptor beta chains from one sample, sequenced in a study of blood T cell repertoires in COVID-19. The method was immunoSEQ multiplex PCR; TCRdb's version includes in-frame clones alone and lacks a portion of them. The repertoire includes roughly 140,000 clones, 65% to 90% of them detected once, and 7.2% sits in the top ten. Sequenced sample: peripheral blood. All receptors come from a woman in her forties or fifties in a cohort sampled during active or convalescent COVID-19. Each CDR3 is given with its conserved first and last residue. A D gene is named only where the DNA matches it firmly. Part of the rows lack a size; the others show once, few, many or a class for expanded clones.

d_gene,abundance,v_gene,j_gene,CDR3nt,CDR3aa
.,.,TRBV7-2,TRBJ1-2,TGTGCCAGCAGCTTAGACGCGGGAGGCTATGGCTACACCTTC,CASSLDAGGYGYTF
.,few,TRBV3-1/TRBV3-2,TRBJ2-5,TGTGCCAGCAGCCAGAGCCCCCAAGAGACCCAGTACTTC,CASSQSPQETQYF
TRBD1,.,TRBV5-4,TRBJ2-1,TGTGCCAGCAGCTGGCCGGGACAGGGCTCCAATGAGCAGTTCTTC,CASSWPGQGSNEQFF
.,.,TRBV30,TRBJ1-2,TGTGCCTGGAGTACTACAGGGCTCGAGGGCTACACCTTC,CAWSTTGLEGYTF
TRBD2,.,TRBV24-1,TRBJ2-3,TGTGCCACCGCTGGTAGCGGGTCCCCCACAGATACGCAGTATTTT,CATAGSGSPTDTQYF
TRBD1,once,TRBV4-1,TRBJ2-5,TGCGCCAGCAGCCCTACCACAGGGGCAGAGACCCAGTACTTC,CASSPTTGAETQYF
TRBD1,.,TRBV4-2,TRBJ1-1,TGTGCCAGCAGCCAAGCGCGGACAGGGGTTTGGACTGAAGCTTTCTTT,CASSQARTGVWTEAFF
.,few,TRBV2,TRBJ2-3,TGTGCCTCAGGGGCGGGGGAGATAGATACGCAGTATTTT,CASGAGEIDTQYF
.,.,TRBV10-2,TRBJ1-5,TGCGCCAGCTCGGGACACAATAGCAATCAGCCCCAGCATTTT,CASSGHNSNQPQHF
TRBD1,.,TRBV12-3/TRBV12-4,TRBJ1-2,TGTGCCAGCAGACCAGGGGGCGGGGGCTACACCTTC,CASRPGGGGYTF
.,.,TRBV6-5,TRBJ1-5,TGTGCCAGCACCGCTTCGGTTGGTCAGCCCCAGCATTTT,CASTASVGQPQHF
TRBD1,.,TRBV4-1,TRBJ1-2,TGCGCCAGCAGCCAAGAGCCGGGACAGGGAGTAAGGGGCTACACCTTC,CASSQEPGQGVRGYTF
.,.,TRBV9,TRBJ2-5,TGTGCCAGCAGCGCGGGACATTTAGAGAGCGAGACCCAGTACTTC,CASSAGHLESETQYF
.,.,TRBV6-2/TRBV6-3,TRBJ1-4,TGTGCCAGCAGTCGGCGATCGGGTTCGGGTAATGAAAAACTGTTTTTT,CASSRRSGSGNEKLFF
TRBD1,.,TRBV12-5,TRBJ1-6,TGTGCTAGTGGTCCGGACAGGGGTGCTTCACCCCTCCACTTT,CASGPDRGASPLHF
TRBD1,.,TRBV19,TRBJ2-6,TGTGCCAGTAGTCTAAAACGACAGGGCCTGGGGGGGGCCAACGTCCTGACTTTC,CASSLKRQGLGGANVLTF
.,.,TRBV3-1/TRBV3-2,TRBJ1-2,TGTGCCAGCAGCCAAGTTCAGGGACTCTATGGCTACACCTTC,CASSQVQGLYGYTF
.,.,TRBV10-3,TRBJ1-1,TGTGCCATCAGTCCGCACAGCCAAAACACTGAAGCTTTCTTT,CAISPHSQNTEAFF
.,.,TRBV5-4,TRBJ2-2,TGTGCCAGCACCCCAAGCACGGGTCCCGGGGAGCTGTTTTTT,CASTPSTGPGELFF
TRBD2,few,TRBV18,TRBJ2-1,TGTGCCAGCTCACCGAGAAGCGGGGGGGCTATTAACAATGAGCAGTTCTTC,CASSPRSGGAINNEQFF
.,few,TRBV3-1/TRBV3-2,TRBJ2-2,TGTGCCAGCAGCCAGTCGCGGAACACCGGGGAGCTGTTTTTT,CASSQSRNTGELFF
TRBD2,.,TRBV7-9,TRBJ2-7,TGTGCCAGCAGCTCGCCCGGGCAGCGGGGGGGCGTAAGTGCCTACGAGCAGTACTTC,CASSSPGQRGGVSAYEQYF
.,.,TRBV6-2/TRBV6-3,TRBJ1-5,TGTGCCAGCAGTTACACCGAGATGGGCAATCAGCCCCAGCATTTT,CASSYTEMGNQPQHF